This T cell receptor beta chain was recovered during a study of cytomegalovirus exposure and HLA in healthy donors. Background on the study: A subsequent analysis stated that the roughly 130 validation repertoires were run on the same platform as the 650 to 850 first-cohort repertoires.

The donors were part of the 120-subject validation cohort, which stood apart from the approximately 700-subject first cohort. V was pared by 4 bases and J by 0 bases, with 5 bases of the junction left unmatched. Germline CDR1 reads MNHEY; CDR2 reads SMNVEV (reference sequence). The CDR3 consists of 16 residues. Clones were read by immunoSEQ multiplex PCR, and TCRdb kept only the in-frame ones, dropping some. Here the sample spans some 180,000 clones, about 81% being singletons. The TCR comes from a woman in her thirties in good health and CMV-seronegative. The chain combines TRBV27 with TRBJ2-4; 8 bases agree with TRBD1. Sequenced material: PBMCs. The CDR3 is CASSYQGASAKNIQYF. CDR3 nucleotides: TGTGCCAGCAGTTACCAGGGGGCTTCAGCCAAAAACATTCAGTACTTC.